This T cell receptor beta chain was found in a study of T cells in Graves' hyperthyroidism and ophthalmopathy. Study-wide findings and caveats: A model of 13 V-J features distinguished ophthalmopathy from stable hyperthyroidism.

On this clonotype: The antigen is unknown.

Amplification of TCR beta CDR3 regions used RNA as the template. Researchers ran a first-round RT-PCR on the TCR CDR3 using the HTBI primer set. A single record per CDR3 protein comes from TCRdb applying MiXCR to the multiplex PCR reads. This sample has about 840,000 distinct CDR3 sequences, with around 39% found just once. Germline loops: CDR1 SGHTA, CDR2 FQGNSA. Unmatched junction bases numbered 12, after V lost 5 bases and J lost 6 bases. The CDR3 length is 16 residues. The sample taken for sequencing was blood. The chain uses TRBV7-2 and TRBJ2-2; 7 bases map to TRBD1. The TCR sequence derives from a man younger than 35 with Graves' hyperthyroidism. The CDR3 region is CASSPIDRAPSGELFF. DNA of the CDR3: TGTGCCAGCAGCCCAATTGACAGGGCCCCCTCCGGGGAGCTGTTTTTT.